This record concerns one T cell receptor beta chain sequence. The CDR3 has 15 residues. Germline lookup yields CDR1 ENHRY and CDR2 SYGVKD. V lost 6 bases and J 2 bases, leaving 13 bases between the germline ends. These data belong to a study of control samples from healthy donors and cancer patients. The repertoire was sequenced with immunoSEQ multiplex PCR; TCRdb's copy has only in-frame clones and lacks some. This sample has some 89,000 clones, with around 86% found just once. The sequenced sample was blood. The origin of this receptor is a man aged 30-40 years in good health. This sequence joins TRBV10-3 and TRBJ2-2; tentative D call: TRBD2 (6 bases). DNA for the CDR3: TGTGCCATCAGGGAGGGACTTTACAACACCGGGGAGCTGTTTTTT. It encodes CAIREGLYNTGELFF.